This T cell receptor (beta chain) was identified during a study of T-cell memory formation after mild COVID-19. Study-wide background: In these data, TCR clusters were largely donor specific.

As for this clonotype: The antigen remains unidentified.

5'RACE primed at constant segments yielded TCR alpha and TCR beta cDNA libraries bearing sample barcodes and UMIs. TCRdb reprocessed the 5' RACE reads via MiXCR and lists one record per CDR3 protein. Here the sample spans 400,000 to 550,000 distinct CDR3 sequences, about 23% being singletons. The germline gives CDR1 LNHNV, CDR2 YYDKDF (reference sequence). The CDR3 is 15 amino acids. Trimming stripped 0 bases from V and 1 base from J, with 7 bases between. Study-wide results and limits: Pre-infection memory harbored some responding clones, suggesting cross-reactive memory joined. Contracting clones, day 15 to 85, had balanced CD4/CD8, and later expanders favored CD4+.

Sequences were obtained from PBMCs or a T cell subset sorted from them (not recorded which). The TCR originated in an adult woman who had mild COVID-19 (a few samples of this study predate the infection). Cell type and time point are not known. The gene calls are TRBV15 and TRBJ1-5; D gene ambiguous. The CDR3 spells CATSRDPQSNQPQHF. The CDR3 DNA reads as TGTGCCACCAGCAGAGATCCACAGAGCAATCAGCCCCAGCATTTT.